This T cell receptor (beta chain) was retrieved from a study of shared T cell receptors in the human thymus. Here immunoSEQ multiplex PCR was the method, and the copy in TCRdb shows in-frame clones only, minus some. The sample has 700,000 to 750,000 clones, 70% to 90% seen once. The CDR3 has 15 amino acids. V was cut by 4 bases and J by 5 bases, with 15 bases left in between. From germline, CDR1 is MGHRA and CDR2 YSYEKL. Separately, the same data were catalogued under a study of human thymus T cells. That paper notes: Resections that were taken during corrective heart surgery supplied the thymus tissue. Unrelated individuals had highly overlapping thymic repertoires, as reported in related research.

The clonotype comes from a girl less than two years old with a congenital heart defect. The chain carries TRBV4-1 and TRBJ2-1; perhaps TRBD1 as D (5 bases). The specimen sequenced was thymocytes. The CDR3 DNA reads TGCGCCAGCAGCCGTGAGTCAAGGGGAAACAATGAGCAGTTCTTC. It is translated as CASSRESRGNNEQFF.